This T cell receptor (beta chain) was retrieved from a study of OX40 agonist ivuxolimab in advanced cancers. Germline-derived CDR1 and CDR2 are SGHKS and YYEKEE (reference sequence). The ends were cut back, 4 bases at V and 5 bases at J, with 15 bases in the middle. The CDR3 spans 14 residues. Assay used: immunoSEQ multiplex PCR; TCRdb lists only in-frame clones, some missing. The sample holds roughly 11,000 clones, around 80% seen once. The origin of this receptor is an adult with an advanced solid tumor such as melanoma, head and neck, liver or kidney cancer. J is TRBJ2-5 and V is TRBV5-5, with D perhaps matching TRBD1 (6 bases). This specimen consisted of CD4+ or CD8+ T cells sorted from blood, obtained in a trial of the OX40 agonist ivuxolimab. The CDR3 loop reads CASSPDSWSETQYF. CDR3 nucleotides: TGTGCCAGCAGCCCGGACAGCTGGTCGGAGACCCAGTACTTC.